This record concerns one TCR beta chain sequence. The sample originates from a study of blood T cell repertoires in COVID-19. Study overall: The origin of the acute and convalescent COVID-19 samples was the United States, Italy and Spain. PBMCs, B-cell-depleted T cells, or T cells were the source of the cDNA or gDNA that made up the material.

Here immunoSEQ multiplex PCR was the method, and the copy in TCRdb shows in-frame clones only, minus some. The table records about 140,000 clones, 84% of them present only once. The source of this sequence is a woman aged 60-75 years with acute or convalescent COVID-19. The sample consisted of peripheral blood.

The CDR3 is CASSLAVNTEAFF. The CDR3 region has the DNA TGTGCCAGCAGTTTAGCCGTGAACACTGAAGCTTTCTTT. The chain recombines TRBV12-3 or TRBV12-4 with TRBJ1-1, with D unresolved. The CDR3 sequence is 13 residues long. Trimming pared 0 bases from V and 0 bases from J, leaving 2 bases between.